This T cell receptor beta chain was observed in a study of STAT5B mutations in CD4+ large granular lymphocyte leukemia. Sequencing was at survey level. The repertoire was sequenced with immunoSEQ multiplex PCR; TCRdb's copy has only in-frame clones and lacks some. The sample yields tens of thousands of clones, 78% seen once. Study-wide findings and caveats: Top patient clones used TRBV06 genes more often: 8/27 versus 2/35 in controls. Data were not HLA-matched across samples.

In regard to this clone: The antigen is undetermined.

Germline V gene sequence: CDR1 SGHTA, CDR2 FQGNSA. This CDR3 comprises 13 residues. V shed 1 base and J shed 7 bases, with 10 bases lying between them. The chain combines TRBV7-2 with TRBJ2-5; D remains unclear. The sequencing input was CD4+ T cells from blood buffy coats. This clonotype was obtained from a human donor in good health. The CDR3 here is CASSLVHSGTQYF. CDR3 coding DNA: TGTGCCAGCAGCTTAGTACATTCGGGGACCCAGTACTTC.